The 17 T cell receptor beta chains presented below share a single source sample, sequenced in a study of T cell responses to AZD1222 COVID-19 vaccine. This table comes from immunoSEQ multiplex PCR, and its TCRdb copy is limited to in-frame clones, with some not included. The sample has some 180,000 clones, approximately 92% seen once; the top ten hold 0.8% to 1.3%. Sequenced here: peripheral blood, sampled 28 days after the second dose of the MenACWY control vaccine. These receptors were collected from an adult who received the MenACWY meningococcal vaccine as a control.

This chain joins TRBV6-6 and TRBJ1-6; D call uncertain. With 6 bases removed from V and 9 bases from J, the gap between germline ends came to 15 bases. Germline V gene data show CDR1 as MNHNY and CDR2 as SVGAGI (reference sequence). The CDR3 totals 14 residues. CDR3 region: CASRTRENGSPLHF. CDR3 nucleotides: TGTGCCAGCAGGACCCGGGAGAACGGTTCACCCCTCCACTTT.

This clone was detected a few times. The identical CDR3 is also encoded by other nucleotide sequences in the sample. The chain combines TRBV28 with TRBJ1-2, with D hard to call. Germline V gene lookup returns CDR1 MDHEN and CDR2 SYDVKM. This CDR3 is 12 amino acids long. With 6 bases removed from V and 5 bases from J, the gap between germline ends came to 10 bases. CDR3 DNA sequence: TGTGCCAGCAGCCTCGAATGGTATGGCTACACCTTC. Protein product: CASSLEWYGYTF.

The rearrangement joins TRBV27 to TRBJ2-2, with no clear D. V gave up 2 bases and J gave up 7 bases, with 11 bases separating them. Germline V gene sequence: CDR1 MNHEY, CDR2 SMNVEV (reference sequence). This CDR3 has 14 amino acids. For the CDR3, the DNA is TGTGCCAGCAGTTTAATGGGGTATGGCGGGGAGCTGTTTTTT. It specifies CASSLMGYGGELFF.

The V gene is TRBV5-4, the J gene TRBJ2-6, with a weak D call TRBD2 (6 bases). Germline V gives CDR1 SGHNT, CDR2 YYREEE (reference sequence). The V and J ends lost 1 base and 0 bases respectively, with 8 bases between them. This CDR3 has 16 amino acids. CDR3: CASSLKRASGANVLTF. CDR3 coding DNA: TGTGCCAGCAGCTTGAAGCGGGCCTCTGGGGCCAACGTCCTGACTTTC.

The rearrangement uses TRBV19 and TRBJ1-5; D call uncertain. The germline gives CDR1 LNHDA, CDR2 SQIVND (reference sequence). This CDR3 has 13 amino acids. V was shortened by 7 bases and J by 7 bases, with 14 bases between the two germline ends. Here the CDR3 reads CASTLSRGQPQHF. The CDR3 DNA is TGTGCCAGTACCCTCTCTCGGGGACAGCCCCAGCATTTT.

This chain uses TRBV28 with TRBJ2-5, with 8 bases lining up with TRBD2. Germline CDR1 and CDR2: MDHEN and SYDVKM. The J segment lost 3 bases and the V segment lost 1 base, leaving 1 base of the junction unmatched. The CDR3 contains 14 residues. The CDR3 sequence is CASSLLRGEETQYF. Here the CDR3 DNA reads TGTGCCAGCAGTTTATTGCGGGGGGAAGAGACCCAGTACTTC.

The J gene is TRBJ2-1, the V gene TRBV11-2; 11 positions agree with TRBD2. The V gene end was trimmed by 4 bases and the J gene end by 6 bases; junction bases not matched to a gene: 5. Germline V gene lookup returns CDR1 SGHAT and CDR2 FQNNGV. CDR3 size: 15 residues. The CDR3: CASSSPSGGRNEQFF. The CDR3 coding sequence is TGTGCCAGCAGCTCTCCTAGCGGGGGGCGCAATGAGCAGTTCTTC.

This clone was detected once. The chain joins TRBV30 to TRBJ2-3; possibly TRBD1 for D (5 bases). Trimming shortened V by 1 base and J by 2 bases, and 7 bases separated the two germline ends. CDR1 is GTSNPN and CDR2 is SVGIG in the germline V gene (reference sequence). The length of the CDR3 is 13 residues. CDR3 nucleotides: TGTGCCTGGAGTGGGGGCCTCACAGATACGCAGTATTTT. It yields the protein CAWSGGLTDTQYF.

The chain recombines TRBV5-1 with TRBJ2-3; D might be TRBD2 (6 bases). Per the germline V gene, CDR1 is SGHRS and CDR2 is YFSETQ. The CDR3 sequence is 14 residues long. V gave up 2 bases and J gave up 5 bases, with 12 bases separating them. CDR3 protein: CASSLGGVGDTQYF. CDR3 sequence (DNA): TGCGCCAGCAGCTTAGGCGGGGTAGGAGATACGCAGTATTTT. The full variable domain, in which reference TRBV5-1 and TRBJ2-3 provide the parts outside the CDR3, is KAGVTQTPRYLIKTRGQQVTLSCSPISGHRSVSWYQQTPGQGLQFLFEYFSETQRNKGNFPGRFSGRQFSNSRSEMNVSTLELGDSALYLCASSLGGVGDTQYFGPGTRLTVL.

This chain links TRBV28 with TRBJ2-2; the match to TRBD2 covers 8 bases. The germline V gene has CDR1 MDHEN and CDR2 SYDVKM. Germline trimming cut 3 bases from V and 5 bases from J; bases unmatched to any gene: 8. CDR3 length: 16 residues. The CDR3 reads CASSFPTSARTGELFF. CDR3 bases: TGTGCCAGCAGTTTCCCGACTAGCGCGAGGACCGGGGAGCTGTTTTTT.

The CDR3 nucleotides read TGTGCCAGCAGTTACCCACAGGGGGTTGGTTGCTACACCTTC. The encoded protein is CASSYPQGVGCYTF. V gene TRBV6-5 combines with J gene TRBJ1-2; TRBD1 aligns across 8 bases. This CDR3 has 14 residues. Germline lookup yields CDR1 MNHEY and CDR2 SVGAGI. V shed 2 bases and J 9 bases; nucleotides not matched to a gene: 8.

The chain employs TRBV6-5 and TRBJ1-5; TRBD1 might be the D (5 bases). Trimming removed 7 bases from V and 7 bases from J, with 14 bases in between. The CDR3 is made up of 13 amino acids. Germline V CDR1 and CDR2: MNHEY, SVGAGI. The CDR3 nucleotides are TGTGCCAGCAATCGAGGGGAAGAACAGCCCCAGCATTTT. Its translation: CASNRGEEQPQHF.

This clone was recorded once. The rearrangement joins TRBV28 to TRBJ1-2; 8 bases are shared with TRBD1. CDR1 and CDR2 from the germline V gene are MDHEN and SYDVKM. CDR3 length: 16 amino acids. Trimming at V came to 3 bases and at J to 6 bases, leaving 12 bases not matched to a gene. CDR3 protein: CASSFGTGFAGNGYTF. CDR3 bases: TGTGCCAGCAGTTTTGGGACAGGCTTTGCGGGAAATGGCTACACCTTC.

The genes are TRBV10-3 and TRBJ2-7; unclear D gene. CDR1 ENHRY and CDR2 SYGVKD come from the germline V gene. V was shortened by 3 bases and J by 4 bases, with 16 bases between the two germline ends. The CDR3 totals 15 residues. Written as DNA, the CDR3 is TGTGCCATCAGTGACCACCGACCCGGGTTGTACGAGCAGTACTTC. It yields the protein CAISDHRPGLYEQYF.

For this clone: Other DNA variants within this sample encode the same CDR3. The chain links TRBV5-1 to TRBJ1-1; the D is unclear. The germline gives CDR1 SGHRS, CDR2 YFSETQ. V shed 0 bases and J shed 0 bases, with 9 bases lying between them. The CDR3 runs 15 residues. CDR3: CASSLGRGMNTEAFF. The CDR3 DNA reads TGCGCCAGCAGCTTGGGTCGGGGAATGAACACTGAAGCTTTCTTT.

The chain joins TRBV5-1 to TRBJ2-5; possible D gene TRBD2, 5 bases. Trimming shortened V by 0 bases and J by 1 base, and 7 bases separated the two germline ends. The germline CDR1 and CDR2 sequences are SGHRS and YFSETQ. The CDR3 spans 14 residues. The CDR3 nucleotides are TGCGCCAGCAGCTTGGCGACTATCCAAGAGACCCAGTACTTC. The encoded protein is CASSLATIQETQYF.

V usage is TRBV2 and J usage is TRBJ1-2, with D perhaps matching TRBD1 (6 bases). Germline values: CDR1 SNHLY, CDR2 FYNNEI. Trimming took 1 base from V and 8 from J, leaving 23 bases between them. The CDR3 runs 17 residues. CDR3 protein: CASSEGQGTFVGRGYTF. In DNA, the CDR3 is TGTGCCAGCAGTGAAGGGCAGGGGACTTTTGTTGGTCGGGGCTACACCTTC.